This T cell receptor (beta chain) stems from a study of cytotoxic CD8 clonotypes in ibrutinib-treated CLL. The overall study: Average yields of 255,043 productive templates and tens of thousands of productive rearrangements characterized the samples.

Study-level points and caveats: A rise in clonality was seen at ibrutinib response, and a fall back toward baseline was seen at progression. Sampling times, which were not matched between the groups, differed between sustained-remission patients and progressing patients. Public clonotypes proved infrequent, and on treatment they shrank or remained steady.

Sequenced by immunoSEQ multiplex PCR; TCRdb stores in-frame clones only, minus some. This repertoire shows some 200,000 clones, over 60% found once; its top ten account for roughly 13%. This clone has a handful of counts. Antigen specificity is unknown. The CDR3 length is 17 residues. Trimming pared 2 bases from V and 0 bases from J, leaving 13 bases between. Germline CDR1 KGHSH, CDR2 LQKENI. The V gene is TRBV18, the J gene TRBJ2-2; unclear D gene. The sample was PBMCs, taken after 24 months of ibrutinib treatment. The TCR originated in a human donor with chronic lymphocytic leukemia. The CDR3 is CASSPTMGSTNTGELFF. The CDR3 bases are TGTGCCAGCTCACCAACAATGGGCAGTACGAACACCGGGGAGCTGTTTTTT.